This TCR beta chain derives from a study of tumor-infiltrating lymphocytes in primary liver carcinoma. Overall study: There were tumors of stage T1-T3 N0M0, each 4.2 to 10 cm across.

The CDR3 runs to 15 residues. V was trimmed by 3 bases and J by 4 bases, leaving 12 bases between them. Germline V CDR1 and CDR2: KGHDR, SFDVKD. The template, approximately 500 ng total RNA, yielded TCR beta cDNA made with a constant-region primer. Libraries covering TCR beta were generated through three nested multiplex PCR rounds (using a slightly modified ARM-PCR). Rounds one and two of PCR, each of approximately 11 cycles, were primed with TRBV1-TRBV30 forward primers and a C-beta reverse primer. TCRdb ran MiXCR on the multiplex PCR reads and lists one entry per CDR3 protein. The sample lists 50,000 to 70,000 distinct CDR3 sequences, just over 70% seen once, with roughly 60% in the top ten. Co-extracting RNA and DNA was done with about 17-30 mg of unsorted bulk tissue as input. Surgeons treated the primary liver carcinoma of the patients by surgical resection. Each individual tumor supplied samples from five separate regions.

This chain connects TRBV24-1 to TRBJ1-5, with no clear D. The source of this sequence is a man aged 40-49 years with primary liver carcinoma and hepatitis B virus infection. Sequencing was performed on liver tumor tissue from sampling region 2. Documented subset: tumor region T2, inferior pole. CDR3 sequence (DNA): TGTGCCACCAGTGATACCGGACTTGATAATCAGCCCCAGCATTTT. This sequence encodes CATSDTGLDNQPQHF.